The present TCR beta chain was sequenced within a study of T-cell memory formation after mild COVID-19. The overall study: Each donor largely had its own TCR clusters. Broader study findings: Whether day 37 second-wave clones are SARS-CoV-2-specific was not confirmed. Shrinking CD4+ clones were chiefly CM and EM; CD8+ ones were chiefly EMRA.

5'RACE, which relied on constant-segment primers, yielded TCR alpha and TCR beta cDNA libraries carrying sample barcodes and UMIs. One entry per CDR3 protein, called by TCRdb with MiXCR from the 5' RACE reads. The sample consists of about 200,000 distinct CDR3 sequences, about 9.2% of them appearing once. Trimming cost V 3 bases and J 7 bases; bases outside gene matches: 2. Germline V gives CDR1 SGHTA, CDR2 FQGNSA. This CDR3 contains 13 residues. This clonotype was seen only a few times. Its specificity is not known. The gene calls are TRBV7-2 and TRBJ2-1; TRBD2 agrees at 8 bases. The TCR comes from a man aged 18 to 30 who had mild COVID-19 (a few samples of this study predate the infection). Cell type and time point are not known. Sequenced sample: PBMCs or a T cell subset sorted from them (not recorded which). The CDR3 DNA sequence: TGTGCCAGCAGCTTCAGCGGGGGAAATGAGCAGTTCTTC. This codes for CASSFSGGNEQFF.